Below, 24 T cell receptor beta chains from the same sample are listed, as sequenced in a study of cytomegalovirus exposure and HLA in healthy donors. 60 Vbeta and 13 Jbeta primers were used in PCR. The method was immunoSEQ multiplex PCR; TCRdb's version includes in-frame clones alone and lacks a portion of them. In the table there are some 170,000 clones, roughly 87% of which are singletons. The source material was PBMCs. These receptors all stem from a man between 45 and 60 years old in good health and CMV-seropositive.

The gene calls are TRBV5-1 and TRBJ2-3, with D unresolved. This CDR3 is built from 16 residues. Germline assignment: CDR1 SGHRS and CDR2 YFSETQ. V was shortened by 0 bases and J by 6 bases, with 17 bases between the two germline ends. For the CDR3, the DNA is TGCGCCAGCAGCTTGGGAGCGTACCCTGTTATGGATACGCAGTATTTT. Protein sequence: CASSLGAYPVMDTQYF.

This clone showed up just once. This chain joins TRBV18 and TRBJ2-7; possible D gene TRBD2, 6 bases. The CDR3 runs to 13 residues. From germline, CDR1 is KGHSH and CDR2 LQKENI. The V gene lost 0 bases and the J gene lost 6 bases, with 9 bases spanning the gap. CDR3 region: CASSPPGGSEQYF. DNA for the CDR3: TGTGCCAGCTCACCACCCGGGGGTAGCGAGCAGTACTTC. Based on the CDR3 plus reference TRBV18 and TRBJ2-7, the full variable domain is NAGVMQNPRHLVRRRGQEARLRCSPMKGHSHVYWYRQLPEEGLKFMVYLQKENIIDESGMPKERFSAEFPKEGPSILRIQQVVRGDSAAYFCASSPPGGSEQYFGPGTRLTVT.

Only one count was recorded for this clone. This chain connects TRBV29-1 to TRBJ2-3; possibly TRBD1 for D (5 bases). The V gene lost 3 bases and the J gene lost 3 bases, with 13 bases spanning the gap. CDR3 length equals 14 residues. Germline-derived CDR1 and CDR2 are SQVTM and ANQGSEA. In nucleotides, the CDR3 is TGCAGCGTTGAGGCAGGACATGGAACAGATACGCAGTATTTT. As protein: CSVEAGHGTDTQYF.

This clone was counted only a few times. The chain carries TRBV30 and TRBJ2-3; no definite D call. V was clipped by 0 bases and J by 4 bases, with 5 bases between them. Germline-derived CDR1 and CDR2 are GTSNPN and SVGIG (reference sequence). CDR3 size: 12 residues. DNA of the CDR3: TGTGCCTGGAGTGTACGGGCAGATACGCAGTATTTT. Translation gives CAWSVRADTQYF. Supplemented by reference TRBV30 and TRBJ2-3, the full variable domain reads SQTIHQWPATLVQPVGSPLSLECTVEGTSNPNLYWYRQAAGRGLQLLFYSVGIGQISSEVPQNLSASRPQDRQFILSSKKLLLSDSGFYLCAWSVRADTQYFGPGTRLTVL.

The table lists this clone with a count of one. The chain links TRBV9 to TRBJ1-1, with 8 bases that match TRBD1. V was clipped by 5 bases and J by 4 bases; unmatched bases: 4. Germline CDR1 reads SGDLS; CDR2 reads YYNGEE. The CDR3 contains 13 residues. CDR3 in amino acids: CASSSGQATEAFF. In nucleotides, the CDR3 is TGTGCCAGCAGTTCGGGACAGGCCACTGAAGCTTTCTTT.

The V gene is TRBV10-3, the J gene TRBJ2-5; 9 nucleotides agree with TRBD2. The DNA end is a closer match to TRBJ2-7, so the J assignment may be wrong. Germline CDR1 ENHRY, CDR2 SYGVKD. The CDR3 contains 14 residues. The CDR3 DNA reads as TGTGCCATCAGCCTTAGCGGGAGCACCCACGAGCAGTACTTC. Translated, it gives CAISLSGSTHEQYF.

Here the CDR3 DNA reads TGCGCCAGCAGCCACGCCCTAGCGGGGGGACAAGAGACCCAGTACTTC. This encodes CASSHALAGGQETQYF. The chain carries TRBV4-1 and TRBJ2-5; 11 nucleotides line up with TRBD2. Per the germline V gene, CDR1 is MGHRA and CDR2 is YSYEKL. CDR3 length equals 16 residues. J lost 2 bases, V lost 3 bases, and 5 bases had no gene match.

Comment on this clone: A read error is likely, as this CDR3 ends without the conserved phenylalanine or tryptophan. The chain has TRBV9 and TRBJ2-7; perhaps D is TRBD1 or TRBD2 (6 bases each). V was shortened by 3 bases and J by 9 bases, with 16 bases between the two germline ends. Germline V gene data show CDR1 as SGDLS and CDR2 as YYNGEE. This CDR3 comprises 13 residues. For the CDR3, the DNA is TGTGCCAGCAGCGGTTCTAGCGCACAGGGGCAGTACCTC. This gives the protein CASSGSSAQGQYL.

This chain joins TRBV27 and TRBJ2-3; TRBD2 aligns across 7 bases. J gave up 5 bases and V 1 base, and 12 bases lay outside the gene matches. The length of the CDR3 is 17 residues. Germline loops: CDR1 MNHEY, CDR2 SMNVEV (reference sequence). DNA of the CDR3: TGTGCCAGCAGTTTATATAGCGGGTGGATGGGCCAAGATACGCAGTATTTT. Amino acid sequence: CASSLYSGWMGQDTQYF.

The rearrangement joins TRBV10-3 to TRBJ1-1; 9 nucleotides align to TRBD1. This CDR3 is built from 13 residues. Germline loops: CDR1 ENHRY, CDR2 SYGVKD. Trimming cost V 6 bases and J 4 bases; bases outside gene matches: 3. The CDR3 sequence: CAIRGQGVTEAFF. Written as DNA, the CDR3 is TGTGCCATCAGGGGACAGGGAGTCACTGAAGCTTTCTTT.

J is TRBJ1-2 and V is TRBV7-2; 10 nucleotides match TRBD1. This CDR3 spans 14 amino acids. Trimming at V came to 6 bases and at J to 6 bases, leaving 7 bases not matched to a gene. CDR1 and CDR2 (germline): SGHTA, FQGNSA. The CDR3 DNA sequence: TGTGCCAGCAGTCCAGACAGGGGGCTGGATGGCTACACCTTC. It is translated as CASSPDRGLDGYTF. Combining the CDR3 with reference TRBV7-2 and TRBJ1-2 gives the whole variable domain GAGVSQSPSNKVTEKGKDVELRCDPISGHTALYWYRQSLGQGLEFLIYFQGNSAPDKSGLPSDRFSAERTGGSVSTLTIQRTQQEDSAVYLCASSPDRGLDGYTFGSGTRLTVV.

The chain links TRBV5-6 to TRBJ1-2, with 10 bases that match TRBD1. The V gene end was trimmed by 3 bases and the J gene end by 5 bases; junction bases not matched to a gene: 10. Germline V gene data show CDR1 as SGHDT and CDR2 as YYEEEE. The CDR3 consists of 16 residues. The CDR3, as DNA: TGTGCCAGCAGCTCCCGCCTGACAGGGGGCATTTATGGCTACACCTTC. It translates to CASSSRLTGGIYGYTF.

Note on this clone: One end of the junction is discordant with germline, which a read error may explain. The same CDR3 is also encoded by other DNA sequences in this sample. This sequence joins TRBV5-4 and TRBJ1-1; maybe TRBD1 (5 bases). The germline V gene encodes CDR1 SGHNT and CDR2 YYREEE (reference sequence). This CDR3 has 15 residues. In nucleotides, the CDR3 is TGTGCCAGCAGCTTGGGTCAGGGAGGTGTCACTGAGGCTTTCTTT. Encoded protein: CASSLGQGGVTEAFF.

The chain is built from TRBV5-4 and TRBJ2-1, with 9 nucleotides matching TRBD2. Germline values: CDR1 SGHNT, CDR2 YYREEE (reference sequence). CDR3 length equals 17 residues. V lost 4 bases and J lost 7; bases outside the gene matches: 15. The DNA for the CDR3 is TGTGCCAGCAGCGCAGTGAGGGGTAGCGGGAGTGGGAATGAGCAGTTCTTC. Protein: CASSAVRGSGSGNEQFF.

There are a few counts of this clone. The rearrangement links TRBV4-1 to TRBJ1-2; TRBD1 is a possible D gene (5 bases). The V end lost 3 bases, the J end lost 2 bases, and 10 bases lay between the germline ends. The germline gives CDR1 MGHRA, CDR2 YSYEKL. The length of the CDR3 is 14 residues. The CDR3 reads CASSQGDRNYGYTF. The CDR3 bases are TGCGCCAGCAGCCAGGGTGACAGAAACTATGGCTACACCTTC.

The chain employs TRBV6-5 and TRBJ1-2, with unresolved D. Germline V CDR1 and CDR2: MNHEY, SVGAGI. The CDR3 is made up of 12 amino acids. Trimming removed 2 bases from V and 8 bases from J, with 9 bases in between. CDR3 DNA sequence: TGTGCCAGCAGTTACCGGGGAGACGGCTACACCTTC. This codes for CASSYRGDGYTF.

The chain is built from TRBV9 and TRBJ1-6; no clear D. The CDR3 contains 15 residues. V was trimmed by 3 bases and J by 5 bases, leaving 12 bases between them. Germline V gene data show CDR1 as SGDLS and CDR2 as YYNGEE. As DNA, the CDR3 is TGTGCCAGCAGCGGTACCACGGGGAATAATTCACCCCTCCACTTT. Protein sequence: CASSGTTGNNSPLHF.

This clone has only one observation. The chain employs TRBV21-1 and TRBJ2-1; no DNA check was done on the table's D call, TRBD1. TRBV21-1 is assigned pseudogene status. The CDR3 consists of 16 residues. The CDR3 DNA is TGTGCCAGCAGCACCTTAGGACAGGGGAATAGCAATGAGCAGTTCTTC. This gives the protein CASSTLGQGNSNEQFF.

The chain employs TRBV6-6 and TRBJ1-4; 7 bases are shared with TRBD1. Germline CDR1 MNHNY, CDR2 SVGAGI (reference sequence). This CDR3 is built from 14 residues. Trimming cost V 5 bases and J 3 bases; bases outside gene matches: 3. The CDR3 region has the DNA TGTGCCAGCAGTCCCAGGGGGTCTAATGAAAAACTGTTTTTT. Encoded protein: CASSPRGSNEKLFF.

J is TRBJ1-2 and V is TRBV5-1; 7 bases line up with TRBD1. J lost 2 bases, V lost 5 bases, and 12 bases had no gene match. Germline CDR1 and CDR2: SGHRS and YFSETQ. This CDR3 has 16 amino acids. As DNA, the CDR3 is TGCGCCAGCAGAAGGGACAGCCCACCATCGAACTATGGCTACACCTTC. This encodes CASRRDSPPSNYGYTF.

The chain recombines TRBV14 with TRBJ2-5, with unresolved D. The CDR3 totals 13 residues. Germline CDR1 reads SGHDN; CDR2 reads FVKESK. V lost 1 base and J 2 bases, leaving 5 bases between the germline ends. This CDR3 reads CASSQVSQETQYF. CDR3 coding DNA: TGTGCCAGCAGCCAAGTATCTCAAGAGACCCAGTACTTC.

The V call is TRBV4-3, the J call TRBJ2-1, with 7 nucleotides matching TRBD2. The germline V gene encodes CDR1 LGHNA and CDR2 YSLEER. The CDR3 has 14 residues. Unmatched junction bases numbered 5, after V lost 4 bases and J lost 5 bases. The CDR3, as DNA: TGCGCCAGCAGCCTTGGACTAGGCAACAATGAGCAGTTCTTC. As protein: CASSLGLGNNEQFF.

The chain employs TRBV5-1 and TRBJ2-3, with 7 nucleotides matching TRBD2. Germline assignment: CDR1 SGHRS and CDR2 YFSETQ. The CDR3 is made up of 14 amino acids. After removal of 4 bases from V and 4 bases from J, the junction contained 6 bases not matched to a gene. The CDR3 nucleotides are TGCGCCAGCAGCCCAAGCGGGGCCTCAGATACGCAGTATTTT. Translated: CASSPSGASDTQYF.

The J gene is TRBJ2-1, the V gene TRBV4-1; possibly TRBD2 for D (5 bases). Germline V gene data show CDR1 as MGHRA and CDR2 as YSYEKL. The CDR3 covers 13 residues. Trimming cost V 2 bases and J 11 bases, with 13 bases left between them. CDR3 loop: CASSQSDPGKQFF. DNA of the CDR3: TGCGCCAGCAGCCAATCGGACCCGGGGAAGCAGTTCTTC.